Listed here is a single TCR beta chain. The antigen is unknown. TCRdb analysed the reads with MiXCR anew, one entry per CDR3 protein. This table holds around 450,000 distinct CDR3 sequences, approximately 10% found once. CDR3 length equals 14 residues. Germline lookup yields CDR1 LNHDA and CDR2 SQIVND (reference sequence). V shed 7 bases, J shed 8 bases, and the junction held 8 bases outside the gene matches. The data stem from a study of T cell repertoires in cytomegalovirus infection. Study results and caveats: Ex vivo responses were dominated by HLA-C-restricted CMV-specific TCR beta clonotypes.

This chain joins TRBV19 and TRBJ1-4; 9 bases agree with TRBD1. The clonotype originates from a human donor in good health (CMV status not recorded). Some clones in this sample may be carry-over from other donors' samples. The sequencing sample was made of PBMCs. CDR3 amino acids: CASTPTGGSEKLFF. In DNA, the CDR3 is TGTGCCAGTACCCCGACAGGGGGAAGCGAAAAACTGTTTTTT.